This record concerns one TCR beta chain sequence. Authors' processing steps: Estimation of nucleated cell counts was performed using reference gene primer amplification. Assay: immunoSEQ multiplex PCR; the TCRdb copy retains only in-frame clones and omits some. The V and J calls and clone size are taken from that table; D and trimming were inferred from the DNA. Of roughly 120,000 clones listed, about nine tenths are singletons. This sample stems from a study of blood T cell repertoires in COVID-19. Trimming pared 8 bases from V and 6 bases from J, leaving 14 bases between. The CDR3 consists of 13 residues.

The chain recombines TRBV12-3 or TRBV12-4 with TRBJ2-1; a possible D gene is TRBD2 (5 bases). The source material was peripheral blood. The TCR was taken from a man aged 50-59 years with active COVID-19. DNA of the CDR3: TGTGCCAGCGGAACTAGTTCCCTCAATGAGCAGTTCTTC. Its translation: CASGTSSLNEQFF.